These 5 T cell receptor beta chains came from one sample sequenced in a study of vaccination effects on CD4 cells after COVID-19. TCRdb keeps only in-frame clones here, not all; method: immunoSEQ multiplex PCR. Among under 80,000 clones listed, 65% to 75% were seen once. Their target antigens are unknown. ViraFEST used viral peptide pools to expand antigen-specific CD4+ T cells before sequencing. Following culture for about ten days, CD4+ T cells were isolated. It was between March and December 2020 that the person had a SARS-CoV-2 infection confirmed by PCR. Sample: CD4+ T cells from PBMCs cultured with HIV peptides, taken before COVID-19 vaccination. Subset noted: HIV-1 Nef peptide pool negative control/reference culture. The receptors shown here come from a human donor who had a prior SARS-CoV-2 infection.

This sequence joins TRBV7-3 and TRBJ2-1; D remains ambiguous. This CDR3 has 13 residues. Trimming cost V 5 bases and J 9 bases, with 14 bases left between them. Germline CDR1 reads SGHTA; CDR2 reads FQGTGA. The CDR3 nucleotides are TGTGCCAGCAGCCGTTTAAGCTCCGGTGAGCAGTTCTTC. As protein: CASSRLSSGEQFF.

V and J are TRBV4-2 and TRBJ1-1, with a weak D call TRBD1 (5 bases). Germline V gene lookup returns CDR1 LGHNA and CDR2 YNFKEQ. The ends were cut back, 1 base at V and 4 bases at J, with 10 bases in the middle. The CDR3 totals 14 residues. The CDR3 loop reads CASSQVGQGTEAFF. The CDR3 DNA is TGTGCCAGCAGCCAAGTTGGGCAGGGCACTGAAGCTTTCTTT.

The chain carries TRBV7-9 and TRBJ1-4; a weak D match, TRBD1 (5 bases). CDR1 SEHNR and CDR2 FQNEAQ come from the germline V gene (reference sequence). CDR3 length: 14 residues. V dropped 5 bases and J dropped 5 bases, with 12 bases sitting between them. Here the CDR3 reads CASSPGTANEKLFF. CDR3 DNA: TGTGCCAGCAGCCCCGGGACGGCAAATGAAAAACTGTTTTTT.

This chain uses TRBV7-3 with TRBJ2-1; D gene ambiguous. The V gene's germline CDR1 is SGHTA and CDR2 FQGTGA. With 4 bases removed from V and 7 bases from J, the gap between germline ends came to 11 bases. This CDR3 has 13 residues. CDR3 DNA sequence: TGTGCCAGCAGCTCAACAATCCAGAATGAGCAGTTCTTC. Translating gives CASSSTIQNEQFF.

CDR3 in amino acids: CASSFDRFSSYEQYF. The CDR3 DNA sequence: TGTGCCAGCAGTTTTGACAGGTTTAGCTCCTACGAGCAGTACTTC. The chain links TRBV2 to TRBJ2-7; weak D call: TRBD1 (6 bases). Germline V gene sequence: CDR1 SNHLY, CDR2 FYNNEI. CDR3 length: 15 residues. V was shortened by 5 bases and J by 0 bases, with 14 bases between the two germline ends. The whole variable domain, filled in from reference TRBV2 and TRBJ2-7, reads EPEVTQTPSHQVTQMGQEVILRCVPISNHLYFYWYRQILGQKVEFLVSFYNNEISEKSEIFDDQFSVERPDGSNFTLKIRSTKLEDSAMYFCASSFDRFSSYEQYFGPGTRLTVT.